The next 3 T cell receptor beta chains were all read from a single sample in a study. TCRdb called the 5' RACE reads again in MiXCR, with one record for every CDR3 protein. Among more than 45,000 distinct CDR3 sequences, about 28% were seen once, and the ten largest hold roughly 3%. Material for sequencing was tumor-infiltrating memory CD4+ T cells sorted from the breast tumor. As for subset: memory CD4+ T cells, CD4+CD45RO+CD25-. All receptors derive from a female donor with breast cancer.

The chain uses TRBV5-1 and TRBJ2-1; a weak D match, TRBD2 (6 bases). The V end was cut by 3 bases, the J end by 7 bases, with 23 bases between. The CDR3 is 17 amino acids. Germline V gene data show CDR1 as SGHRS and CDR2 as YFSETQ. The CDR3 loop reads CASSSLPGSGIGNEQFF. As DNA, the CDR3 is TGCGCCAGCAGCTCCCTTCCGGGTAGCGGTATAGGGAATGAGCAGTTCTTC.

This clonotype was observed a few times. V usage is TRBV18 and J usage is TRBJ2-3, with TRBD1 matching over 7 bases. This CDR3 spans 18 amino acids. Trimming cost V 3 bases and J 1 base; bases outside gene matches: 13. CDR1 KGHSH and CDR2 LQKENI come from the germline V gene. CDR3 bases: TGTGCCAGCTCACCGGTGGAGGACTCCCAGGGGGGCACAGATACGCAGTATTTT. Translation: CASSPVEDSQGGTDTQYF.

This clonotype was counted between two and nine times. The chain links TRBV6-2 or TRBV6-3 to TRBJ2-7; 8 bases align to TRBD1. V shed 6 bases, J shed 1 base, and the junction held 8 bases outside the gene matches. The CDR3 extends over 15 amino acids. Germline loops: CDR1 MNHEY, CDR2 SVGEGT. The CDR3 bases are TGTGCCAGCAGATCCGGGACAGGAGCATCCTACGAGCAGTACTTC. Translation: CASRSGTGASYEQYF.